The clone carrying this T cell receptor (beta chain) has only a few counts. What it binds is not known. This specimen belongs to a study of T cells after yellow fever vaccination. General study points: The appearance of a small share of clonotypes in both CD4 and CD8 compartments was observed. The booster saw the reappearance of most primary-vaccination clones (approximately 97% CD4, roughly 87% CD8). Within FACS-sorted repertoires, abundant clonotypes contaminating from the bulk population could be present.

Generation of TCR cDNA used 5'RACE template switching (which added a universal primer site and UMIs). Each CDR3 protein is one row after TCRdb ran MiXCR on the 5' RACE reads. Among some 560,000 distinct CDR3 sequences listed, around 16% were seen once. CDR1 is SGHTA and CDR2 is FQGNSA in the germline V gene. Trimming shortened V by 0 bases and J by 0 bases, and 12 bases separated the two germline ends. The CDR3 contains 17 residues. The V gene is TRBV7-2, the J gene TRBJ2-4; maybe TRBD2 (5 bases). This sequence originates from a man aged 18 to 30 who received the YFV17D yellow fever vaccine. This specimen was PBMCs, taken more than 4 days after the first yellow fever vaccination. The CDR3 DNA reads as TGTGCCAGCAGCTTAGCGTTCGGCGGACTAGCCAAAAACATTCAGTACTTC. It encodes CASSLAFGGLAKNIQYF.